These 27 T cell receptor beta chains were sequenced from one sample in a study of OX40 agonist ivuxolimab in advanced cancers. The table came from immunoSEQ multiplex PCR; TCRdb's copy has only in-frame clones and leaves some out. The data show more than 11,000 clones, more than 65% seen once. Sequenced material: CD4+ or CD8+ T cells sorted from blood, taken in a trial of the OX40 agonist ivuxolimab. The receptors shown here come from an adult with an advanced solid tumor such as melanoma, head and neck, liver or kidney cancer.

The chain has TRBV6-5 and TRBJ2-1, with 8 bases fitting TRBD2. The CDR3 covers 16 residues. Per germline, CDR1 MNHEY and CDR2 SVGAGI. V gave up 0 bases and J gave up 8 bases; unmatched junction bases: 9. The DNA of the CDR3 is TGTGCCAGCAGTTACTCTTCGGGACTAGAGCGTGATGAGCAGTTCTTC. It yields the protein CASSYSSGLERDEQFF.

There are a few counts of this clone. The chain joins TRBV6-1 to TRBJ1-3; possibly TRBD1 for D (6 bases). Per the germline V gene, CDR1 is MNHNS and CDR2 is SASEGT. Trimming took 7 bases from V and 4 from J, leaving 14 bases between them. This CDR3 is 14 amino acids long. CDR3 nucleotide sequence: TGTGCCAGCATCGGAAGGACAGTAGGAAACACCATATATTTT. Protein product: CASIGRTVGNTIYF.

The chain recombines TRBV7-8 with TRBJ2-3; TRBD1 might be the D (6 bases). V dropped 5 bases and J dropped 4 bases, with 16 bases sitting between them. Looked up from germline, CDR1 is SGHVS and CDR2 is FQNEAQ. CDR3 length: 15 residues. The CDR3 DNA is TGTGCCAGCAGCCTATTAGCCAGGGGAGCAGATACGCAGTATTTT. Its translation: CASSLLARGADTQYF.

The V call is TRBV9, the J call TRBJ2-2; D could derive from TRBD1 or TRBD2 (5 bases each). This CDR3 is 15 amino acids long. Germline-derived CDR1 and CDR2 are SGDLS and YYNGEE. V shed 4 bases and J shed 2 bases, with 12 bases lying between them. CDR3 protein: CASSIYGGNTGELFF. CDR3 nucleotides: TGTGCCAGCAGCATATATGGGGGTAACACCGGGGAGCTGTTTTTT.

The rearrangement links TRBV9 to TRBJ2-6; D is ambiguous. The germline gives CDR1 SGDLS, CDR2 YYNGEE. The CDR3 length is 17 residues. The V and J ends lost 4 bases and 0 bases respectively, with 14 bases between them. CDR3: CASSPSRGSSGANVLTF. CDR3 nucleotides: TGTGCCAGCAGCCCATCGCGCGGATCCTCTGGGGCCAACGTCCTGACTTTC.

Within the sample, this clone is medium-sized. The CDR3 DNA reads as TGTGCCAGCAGCCAAACAGTAAGCAATCAGCCCCAGCATTTT. Its translation: CASSQTVSNQPQHF. The chain links TRBV4-2 to TRBJ1-5; D unclear. V lost 2 bases, J lost 1 base, and 6 bases lay in between. The CDR3 loop spans 14 amino acids. Per germline, CDR1 LGHNA and CDR2 YNFKEQ.

The table lists this clone with a few counts. This chain uses TRBV6-1 with TRBJ1-1, with D maybe TRBD1 (6 bases). V was shortened by 3 bases and J by 4 bases, with 9 bases between the two germline ends. This CDR3 region has 13 residues. CDR1 is MNHNS, CDR2 SASEGT, per germline. Here the CDR3 reads CASSDPRGTEAFF. CDR3 nucleotides: TGTGCCAGCAGTGACCCCAGGGGCACTGAAGCTTTCTTT.

Relative to its sample, this clone is medium-sized. The V call is TRBV6-5, the J call TRBJ2-1; 9 bases map to TRBD1. V was clipped by 8 bases and J by 3 bases; unmatched bases: 2. Germline lookup yields CDR1 MNHEY and CDR2 SVGAGI. The CDR3 loop spans 13 amino acids. Here the CDR3 DNA reads TGTGCCAGCCGGACAGGGGTCTACAATGAGCAGTTCTTC. As protein: CASRTGVYNEQFF.

The rearrangement links TRBV20-1 to TRBJ2-1; a weak D match, TRBD2 (6 bases). Germline lookup yields CDR1 DFQATT and CDR2 SNEGSKA (reference sequence). This CDR3 has 11 amino acids. V lost 4 bases and J lost 9, with 10 bases in between. The CDR3 sequence is CSANDGSEQFF. CDR3 in DNA: TGCAGTGCTAATGACGGGAGTGAGCAGTTCTTC.

This clone was recorded once. The V and J genes are TRBV7-6 and TRBJ2-7; 8 positions match TRBD2. V was clipped by 2 bases and J by 6 bases; unmatched bases: 18. The V gene's germline CDR1 is SGHVS and CDR2 FNYEAQ. This CDR3 has 18 amino acids. Here the CDR3 reads CASSLMSGGRLFPSEQYF. The DNA for the CDR3 is TGTGCCAGCAGCTTAATGTCCGGCGGGAGGCTTTTTCCCTCCGAGCAGTACTTC.

The chain combines TRBV5-1 with TRBJ1-1; 11 positions agree with TRBD1. Per germline, CDR1 SGHRS and CDR2 YFSETQ. V was clipped by 3 bases and J by 4 bases; unmatched bases: 5. This CDR3 region has 15 residues. The CDR3 loop is CASSSPGQGATEAFF. CDR3 DNA: TGCGCCAGCAGCTCTCCAGGACAGGGGGCCACTGAAGCTTTCTTT.

The V gene is TRBV7-7, the J gene TRBJ1-2, with 8 bases identical to TRBD1. The germline CDR1 and CDR2 sequences are SSHAT and FNYEAQ (reference sequence). V lost 4 bases to trimming and J lost 5 bases; unmatched junction nucleotides: 9. This CDR3 has 15 residues. This CDR3 reads CASSWDRQLGYGYTF. Written as DNA, the CDR3 is TGTGCCAGCAGCTGGGACAGGCAGTTGGGGTATGGCTACACCTTC. Based on the CDR3 plus reference TRBV7-7 and TRBJ1-2, the full variable domain is GAGVSQSPRYKVTKRGQDVTLRCDPISSHATLYWYQQALGQGPEFLTYFNYEAQPDKSGLPSDRFSAERPEGSISTLTIQRTEQRDSAMYRCASSWDRQLGYGYTFGSGTRLTVV.

The CDR3 sequence: CGSQFISSSYEQYF. CDR3 nucleotide sequence: TGTGGCTCCCAATTTATCTCATCATCCTACGAGCAGTACTTC. The chain joins TRBV2 to TRBJ2-7; no reliable D call. CDR1 and CDR2 from the germline V gene are SNHLY and FYNNEI. The CDR3 has 14 amino acids.

This clone has only one observation. This chain joins TRBV7-9 and TRBJ2-5; 7 bases fit TRBD1. There are 14 residues in the CDR3. V lost 5 bases to trimming and J lost 2 bases; unmatched junction nucleotides: 5. CDR1 SEHNR and CDR2 FQNEAQ come from the germline V gene (reference sequence). The CDR3 nucleotides are TGTGCCAGCAGCCGGGGACAGAGTCAAGAGACCCAGTACTTC. It encodes CASSRGQSQETQYF.

The rearrangement uses TRBV28 and TRBJ1-3; TRBD1 agrees at 8 bases. CDR1 is MDHEN, CDR2 SYDVKM, per germline. J gave up 1 base and V 5 bases, and 4 bases lay outside the gene matches. CDR3 size: 15 residues. In DNA, the CDR3 is TGTGCCAGCAGTCGGGACAGGACTTCTGGAAACACCATATATTTT. It is translated as CASSRDRTSGNTIYF.

In this sample, this clone turned up once. The chain employs TRBV28 and TRBJ2-3; TRBD2 matches 12 bases. This CDR3 region has 18 residues. V was clipped by 6 bases and J by 4 bases; unmatched bases: 14. Germline V gene sequence: CDR1 MDHEN, CDR2 SYDVKM. CDR3 sequence: CASSRLAGESPLADTQYF. CDR3 sequence (DNA): TGTGCCAGCAGCAGACTAGCGGGAGAATCCCCTTTGGCAGATACGCAGTATTTT.

This clone is medium-sized by share. This rearrangement joins TRBV19 to TRBJ1-1; 7 bases fit TRBD1. Germline V gene data show CDR1 as LNHDA and CDR2 as SQIVND (reference sequence). The CDR3 extends over 14 amino acids. Unmatched junction bases numbered 2, after V lost 1 base and J lost 3 bases. The CDR3, as DNA: TGTGCCAGTAGTATAGGACAGGGATACACTGAAGCTTTCTTT. Protein product: CASSIGQGYTEAFF.

This chain links TRBV9 with TRBJ1-1; unclear D gene. The CDR3 has 13 amino acids. The V gene's germline CDR1 is SGDLS and CDR2 YYNGEE. Trimming removed 0 bases at V and 4 bases at J, with 7 bases between. The CDR3 loop is CASSVEVGTEAFF. The CDR3 DNA follows: TGTGCCAGCAGCGTAGAGGTGGGCACTGAAGCTTTCTTT. Full variable domain (outside the CDR3, taken from reference TRBV9 and TRBJ1-1): DSGVTQTPKHLITATGQRVTLRCSPRSGDLSVYWYQQSLDQGLQFLIQYYNGEERAKGNILERFSAQQFPDLHSELNLSSLELGDSALYFCASSVEVGTEAFFGQGTRLTVV.

J is TRBJ2-1 and V is TRBV27; D gene uncertain. Germline V gene lookup returns CDR1 MNHEY and CDR2 SMNVEV (reference sequence). Trimming stripped 3 bases from V and 0 bases from J, with 9 bases between. The CDR3 is 15 amino acids. CDR3 sequence reads: CASSFIRSSYNEQFF. The CDR3 coding sequence is TGTGCCAGCAGTTTTATCAGGAGCTCCTACAATGAGCAGTTCTTC.

The chain carries TRBV5-4 and TRBJ2-1; possible D gene TRBD2, 6 bases. Trimming removed 0 bases from V and 7 bases from J, with 14 bases in between. The CDR3 runs to 15 residues. The germline CDR1 and CDR2 sequences are SGHNT and YYREEE (reference sequence). The CDR3 protein is CASSLVGGPSNEQFF. DNA of the CDR3: TGTGCCAGCAGCTTGGTAGGAGGGCCGTCTAATGAGCAGTTCTTC.

The chain recombines TRBV7-8 with TRBJ2-1; possible D gene TRBD2, 6 bases. Per germline, CDR1 SGHVS and CDR2 FQNEAQ. The CDR3 consists of 15 residues. Trimming pared 7 bases from V and 3 bases from J, leaving 16 bases between. The CDR3 nucleotides are TGTGCCAGCATATTGGGACTCCCGAACTACAATGAGCAGTTCTTC. Its protein is CASILGLPNYNEQFF. Filled out from reference TRBV7-8 and TRBJ2-1, the complete variable domain reads GAGVSQSPRYKVAKRGQDVALRCDPISGHVSLFWYQQALGQGPEFLTYFQNEAQLDKSGLPSDRFFAERPEGSVSTLKIQRTQQEDSAVYLCASILGLPNYNEQFFGPGTRLTVL.

On this clone: This may stem from a read error, because a much larger clone lies one nucleotide away. This chain connects TRBV7-9 to TRBJ2-2, with 9 bases fitting TRBD1. CDR1 is SEHNR and CDR2 is FQNEAQ in the germline V gene (reference sequence). The CDR3 runs to 15 residues. The V gene end was trimmed by 4 bases and the J gene end by 6 bases; junction bases not matched to a gene: 6. CDR3 protein: CASSSTGGASGELFF. Here the CDR3 DNA reads TGTGCCAGCAGCTCTACAGGGGGCGCGTCCGGGGAGCTGTTTTTT.

In its sample, this clone was seen once. V gene TRBV28 combines with J gene TRBJ2-5; TRBD1 or TRBD2 may be the D gene (5 bases each). The CDR3 is 17 amino acids. Trimming pared 4 bases from V and 5 bases from J, leaving 23 bases between. Looked up from germline, CDR1 is MDHEN and CDR2 is SYDVKM. The CDR3 DNA reads TGTGCCAGCAGTTCCCCCTCTTGGGGGACCGAGGGGGAGACCCAGTACTTC. Its translation: CASSSPSWGTEGETQYF.

V gene TRBV14 combines with J gene TRBJ2-7; D is ambiguous. CDR3 length: 13 amino acids. Germline V lookup: CDR1 SGHDN, CDR2 FVKESK. V lost 0 bases to trimming and J lost 4 bases, with 7 bases between them. CDR3 residues: CASSQEDGYEQYF. The DNA of the CDR3 is TGTGCCAGCAGCCAAGAGGACGGGTACGAGCAGTACTTC.

The rearrangement uses TRBV29-1 and TRBJ2-5, with D possibly being TRBD2 (6 bases). The germline V gene encodes CDR1 SQVTM and CDR2 ANQGSEA. The CDR3 is 13 amino acids. For the CDR3, the DNA is TGCAGTTGCCTACTCGGGAGCGGGGAGACCCAGTACTTC. Residues: CSCLLGSGETQYF. Using reference TRBV29-1 and TRBJ2-5 for the parts outside the CDR3, the full variable domain is SAVISQKPSRDICQRGTSLTIQCQVDSQVTMMFWYRQQPGQSLTLIATANQGSEATYESGFVIDKFPISRPNLTFSTLTVSNMSPEDSSIYLCSCLLGSGETQYFGPGTRLLVL.

V gene TRBV15 combines with J gene TRBJ2-2, with 7 bases lining up with TRBD2. J was trimmed by 6 bases and V by 0 bases; bases with no gene match: 13. Germline V gene data show CDR1 as LNHNV and CDR2 as YYDKDF (reference sequence). This CDR3 has 18 amino acids. The CDR3 bases are TGTGCCACCAGCAGAGATCCTCTGACTAGCTCCGTACCCGGGGAGCTGTTTTTT. Its protein is CATSRDPLTSSVPGELFF.

The CDR3: CASSFPRTVSGEQFF. In DNA, the CDR3 is TGTGCCAGCAGCTTCCCTCGGACCGTTAGTGGTGAGCAGTTCTTC. This sequence joins TRBV7-9 and TRBJ2-1; D is unclear. This CDR3 is 15 amino acids long. V was clipped by 3 bases and J by 9 bases, with 18 bases between them. The V gene's germline CDR1 is SEHNR and CDR2 FQNEAQ (reference sequence).